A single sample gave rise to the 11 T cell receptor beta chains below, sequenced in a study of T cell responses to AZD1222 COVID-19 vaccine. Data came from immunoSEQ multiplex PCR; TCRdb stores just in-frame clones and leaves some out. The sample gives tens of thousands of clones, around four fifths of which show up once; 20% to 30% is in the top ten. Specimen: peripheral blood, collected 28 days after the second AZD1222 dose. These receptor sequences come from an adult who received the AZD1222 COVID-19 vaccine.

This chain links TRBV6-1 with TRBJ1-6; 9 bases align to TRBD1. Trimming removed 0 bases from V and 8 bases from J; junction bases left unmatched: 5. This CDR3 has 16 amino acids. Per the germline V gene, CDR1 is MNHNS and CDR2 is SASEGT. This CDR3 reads CASSEAPGQGYSPLHF. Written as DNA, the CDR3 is TGTGCCAGCAGTGAAGCGCCGGGACAGGGTTATTCACCCCTCCACTTT.

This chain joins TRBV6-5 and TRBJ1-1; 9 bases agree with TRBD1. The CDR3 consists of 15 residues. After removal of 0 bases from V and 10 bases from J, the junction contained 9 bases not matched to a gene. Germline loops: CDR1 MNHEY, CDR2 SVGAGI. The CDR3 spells CASSYSRTGAGRAFF. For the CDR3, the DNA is TGTGCCAGCAGTTACTCCCGGACAGGGGCAGGTCGAGCTTTCTTT.

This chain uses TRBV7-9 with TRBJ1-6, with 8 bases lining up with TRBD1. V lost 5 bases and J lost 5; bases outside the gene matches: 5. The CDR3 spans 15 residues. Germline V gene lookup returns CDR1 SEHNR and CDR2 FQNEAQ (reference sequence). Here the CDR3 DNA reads TGTGCCAGCAGCGCGCAGGGGGCCGATAATTCACCCCTCCACTTT. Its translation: CASSAQGADNSPLHF.

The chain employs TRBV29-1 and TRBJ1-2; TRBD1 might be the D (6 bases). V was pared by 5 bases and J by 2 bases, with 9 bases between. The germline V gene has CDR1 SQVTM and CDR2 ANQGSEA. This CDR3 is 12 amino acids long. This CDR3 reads CSVSGQNYGYTF. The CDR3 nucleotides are TGCAGCGTTAGCGGACAGAACTATGGCTACACCTTC.

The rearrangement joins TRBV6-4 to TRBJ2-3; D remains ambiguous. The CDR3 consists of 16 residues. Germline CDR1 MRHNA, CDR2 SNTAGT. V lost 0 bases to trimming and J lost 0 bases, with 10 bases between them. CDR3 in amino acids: CASSDSPVDSTDTQYF. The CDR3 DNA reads TGTGCCAGCAGTGACTCTCCGGTGGATAGCACAGATACGCAGTATTTT.

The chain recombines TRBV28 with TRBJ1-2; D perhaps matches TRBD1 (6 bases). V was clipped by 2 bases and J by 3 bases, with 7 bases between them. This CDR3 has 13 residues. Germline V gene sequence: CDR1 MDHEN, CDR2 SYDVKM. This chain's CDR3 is CASSLRGYYGYTF. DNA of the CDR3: TGTGCCAGCAGTTTAAGGGGGTACTATGGCTACACCTTC.

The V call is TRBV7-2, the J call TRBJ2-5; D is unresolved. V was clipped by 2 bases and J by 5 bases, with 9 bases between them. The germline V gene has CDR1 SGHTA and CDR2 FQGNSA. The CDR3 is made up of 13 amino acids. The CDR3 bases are TGTGCCAGCAGCTTAAGCCAAGTGGAGACCCAGTACTTC. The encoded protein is CASSLSQVETQYF.

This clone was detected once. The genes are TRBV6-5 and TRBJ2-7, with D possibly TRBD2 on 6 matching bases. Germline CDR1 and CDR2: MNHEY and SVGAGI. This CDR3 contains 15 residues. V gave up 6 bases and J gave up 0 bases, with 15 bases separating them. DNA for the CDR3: TGTGCCAGCAGGGATCAGCGGGTTAGCTCCTACGAGCAGTACTTC. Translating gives CASRDQRVSSYEQYF.

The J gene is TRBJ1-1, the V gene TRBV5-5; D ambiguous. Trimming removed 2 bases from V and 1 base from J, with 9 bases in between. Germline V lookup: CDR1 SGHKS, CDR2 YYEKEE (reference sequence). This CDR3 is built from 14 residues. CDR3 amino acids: CASSFEPANTEAFF. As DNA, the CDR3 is TGTGCCAGCAGCTTCGAACCGGCGAACACTGAAGCTTTCTTT.

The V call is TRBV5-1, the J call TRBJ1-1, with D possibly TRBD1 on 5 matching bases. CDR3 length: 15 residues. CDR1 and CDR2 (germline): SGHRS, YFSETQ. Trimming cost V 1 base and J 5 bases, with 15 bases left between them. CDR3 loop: CASSLIAGPGTEAFF. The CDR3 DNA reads TGCGCCAGCAGCTTGATAGCAGGGCCGGGGACTGAAGCTTTCTTT. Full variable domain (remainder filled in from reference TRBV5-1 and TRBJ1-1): KAGVTQTPRYLIKTRGQQVTLSCSPISGHRSVSWYQQTPGQGLQFLFEYFSETQRNKGNFPGRFSGRQFSNSRSEMNVSTLELGDSALYLCASSLIAGPGTEAFFGQGTRLTVV.

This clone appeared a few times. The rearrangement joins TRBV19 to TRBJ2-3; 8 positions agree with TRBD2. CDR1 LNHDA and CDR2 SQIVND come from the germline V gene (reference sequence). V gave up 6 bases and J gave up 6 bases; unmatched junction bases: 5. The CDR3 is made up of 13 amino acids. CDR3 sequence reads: CASRGGRSDTQYF. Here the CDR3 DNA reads TGTGCCAGTAGGGGCGGGAGGTCGGATACGCAGTATTTT.